This passage covers 18 T cell receptor beta chains from one sample sequenced in a study of post-analysis software for immune sequencing data. cDNA libraries of TCR beta carried unique molecular identifiers. TCRdb reanalysed the PCR reads using MiXCR and keeps one entry per CDR3 protein. Of roughly 800,000 distinct CDR3 sequences listed, just under 30% are singletons. Antigen specificity for these receptors is unknown. General study points: The study found TRBV5-6, TRBV5-1 and TRBV20-1 among a handful of TRBV segments more frequent in patients than controls.

The source material was blood. These receptors originate from a girl between 5 and 17 years old with multiple sclerosis.

CDR3 in DNA: TGTGCCAGCAGTTTACTACTAGCGGGAGGGGTAGCCAAAAACATTCAGTACTTC. Its translation: CASSLLLAGGVAKNIQYF. The rearrangement uses TRBV28 and TRBJ2-4; 13 bases line up with TRBD2. The CDR3 is 18 amino acids. The germline gives CDR1 MDHEN, CDR2 SYDVKM. J gave up 0 bases and V 2 bases, and 4 bases lay outside the gene matches.

This rearrangement joins TRBV28 to TRBJ1-4, with D tentatively TRBD1 (6 bases). Germline loops: CDR1 MDHEN, CDR2 SYDVKM. The CDR3 has 15 residues. Between the trimmed V and J ends, which lost 2 bases and 8 bases, there was a span of 15 bases. As DNA, the CDR3 is TGTGCCAGCAGTTTACTCCCAGGGGTGAGCGAAAAACTGTTTTTT. Its protein is CASSLLPGVSEKLFF.

Ten or more counts support this clonotype. The genes are TRBV28 and TRBJ2-7; TRBD2 matches 10 bases. Germline V gene lookup returns CDR1 MDHEN and CDR2 SYDVKM. The trim removed 4 bases at V and 7 bases at J, leaving 10 bases unmatched. The CDR3 has 15 amino acids. CDR3 loop: CASSSSSGSWGEQYF. DNA for the CDR3: TGTGCCAGCAGTTCCTCTAGCGGGAGCTGGGGGGAGCAGTACTTC.

This clonotype was seen more than once but under ten times. The chain recombines TRBV20-1 with TRBJ2-4; TRBD2 matches at 8 bases. The V and J ends lost 3 bases and 15 bases, in that order; junction bases with no gene match: 7. The CDR3 is made up of 11 amino acids. Germline V gene sequence: CDR1 DFQATT, CDR2 SNEGSKA (reference sequence). The CDR3: CSASLSGTPYF. The CDR3 DNA sequence: TGCAGTGCTAGCCTTAGCGGGACCCCGTACTTC.

The J gene is TRBJ2-1, the V gene TRBV7-9, with TRBD2 matching 11 bases. CDR1 and CDR2 (germline): SEHNR, FQNEAQ (reference sequence). CDR3 length: 15 residues. The trim removed 2 bases at V and 10 bases at J, leaving 7 bases unmatched. The CDR3 loop is CASSLIAGGLGEQFF. CDR3 DNA sequence: TGTGCCAGCAGCTTAATAGCGGGGGGGCTAGGCGAGCAGTTCTTC.

A note on this clonotype: This sequence may be a read error, since a much larger clone differs from it by one base. This chain joins TRBV29-1 and TRBJ2-7, with 8 bases matching TRBD2. CDR3 size: 14 residues. Germline V lookup: CDR1 SQVTM, CDR2 ANQGSEA. Trimming took 5 bases from V and 0 from J; bases not matched to a gene: 6. The CDR3 spells CSVRAGGDSYEQYF. Written as DNA, the CDR3 is TGCAGCGTTCGGGCGGGGGGCGACTCCTACGAGCAGTACTTC.

The chain links TRBV15 to TRBJ2-1, with D unclear. CDR1 LNHNV and CDR2 YYDKDF come from the germline V gene (reference sequence). Trimming removed 5 bases at V and 2 bases at J, with 13 bases between. This CDR3 is built from 15 residues. The CDR3 bases are TGTGCCACCAGCCCCCTAGGCGCCGCCTACAATGAGCAGTTCTTC. This codes for CATSPLGAAYNEQFF.

The gene calls are TRBV6-1 and TRBJ2-3; 14 bases fit TRBD2. The CDR3 is 14 residues long. Germline V gene sequence: CDR1 MNHNS, CDR2 SASEGT. The ends lost 6 bases at V and 7 bases at J; junction bases unmatched: 3. This CDR3 is CASRGLAGVYTQYF. Written as DNA, the CDR3 is TGTGCCAGCAGGGGACTAGCGGGGGTATATACGCAGTATTTT.

The chain recombines TRBV6-2 or TRBV6-3 with TRBJ1-1; a possible D gene is TRBD1 (5 bases). V shed 10 bases and J shed 0 bases, with 21 bases lying between them. CDR1 and CDR2 (germline): MNHEY, SVGEGT. The CDR3 sequence is 16 residues long. The DNA for the CDR3 is TGTGCCACCGTGGACTCCCCCAAGGGGATGAACACTGAAGCTTTCTTT. It encodes CATVDSPKGMNTEAFF.

Ten or more counts support this clonotype. The chain employs TRBV27 and TRBJ1-5; D remains unclear. The CDR3 has 15 amino acids. V was shortened by 6 bases and J by 2 bases, with 14 bases between the two germline ends. Germline assignment: CDR1 MNHEY and CDR2 SMNVEV (reference sequence). The CDR3 sequence is CASRLGSPGNQPQHF. Written as DNA, the CDR3 is TGTGCCAGCAGGTTAGGTAGCCCTGGCAATCAGCCCCAGCATTTT.

This clonotype occurred a few times. The CDR3 protein is CASSSREGEWYEKLFF. In DNA form, the CDR3 reads TGTGCCAGCAGTTCAAGGGAGGGAGAGTGGTATGAAAAACTGTTTTTT. The chain uses TRBV27 and TRBJ1-4; D not certain. Trimming removed 4 bases at V and 6 bases at J, with 18 bases between. The CDR3 length is 16 residues. Germline lookup yields CDR1 MNHEY and CDR2 SMNVEV (reference sequence).

This clonotype was counted at least ten times. This chain connects TRBV4-3 to TRBJ2-7; the D gene is possibly TRBD1 (5 bases). Germline values: CDR1 LGHNA, CDR2 YSLEER. V shed 1 base and J shed 0 bases, with 7 bases lying between them. This CDR3 spans 14 amino acids. CDR3 bases: TGCGCCAGCAGCCAAGGACAGTACTCCTACGAGCAGTACTTC. As protein: CASSQGQYSYEQYF.

This clonotype was recorded a few times. This chain connects TRBV20-1 to TRBJ1-2, with unresolved D. V lost 6 bases, J lost 4 bases, and 12 bases lay in between. This CDR3 is 12 amino acids long. Germline V gene data show CDR1 as DFQATT and CDR2 as SNEGSKA (reference sequence). In nucleotides, the CDR3 is TGCAGTGCCCGGACTCAAGGCTATGGCTACACCTTC. Translated, it gives CSARTQGYGYTF.

The chain is built from TRBV7-2 and TRBJ2-3; perhaps TRBD1 as D (6 bases). Germline V gene data show CDR1 as SGHTA and CDR2 as FQGNSA. The ends were cut back, 5 bases at V and 3 bases at J, with 15 bases in the middle. This CDR3 region has 15 residues. DNA of the CDR3: TGTGCCAGCAGCGCCGTCGCTACAGGGACAGATACGCAGTATTTT. The encoded protein is CASSAVATGTDTQYF.

The sample holds a few counts of this clonotype. The chain links TRBV5-1 to TRBJ1-1; no reliable D call. The CDR3 is made up of 15 amino acids. Germline lookup yields CDR1 SGHRS and CDR2 YFSETQ. V shed 0 bases and J shed 2 bases, with 11 bases lying between them. CDR3: CASSLEFRLNTEAFF. The CDR3 DNA is TGCGCCAGCAGCTTGGAATTTCGGCTAAACACTGAAGCTTTCTTT. Based on the CDR3 plus reference TRBV5-1 and TRBJ1-1, the full variable domain is KAGVTQTPRYLIKTRGQQVTLSCSPISGHRSVSWYQQTPGQGLQFLFEYFSETQRNKGNFPGRFSGRQFSNSRSEMNVSTLELGDSALYLCASSLEFRLNTEAFFGQGTRLTVV.

CDR3 bases: TGCGCCAGCAGCCTCTTGGGGGTACAAGGTGAGCAGTTCTTC. Residues: CASSLLGVQGEQFF. V is TRBV4-3 and J is TRBJ2-1; D may correspond to TRBD1 or TRBD2 (5 bases each). Germline lookup yields CDR1 LGHNA and CDR2 YSLEER. With 4 bases removed from V and 9 bases from J, the gap between germline ends came to 16 bases. This CDR3 has 14 amino acids.

This chain links TRBV21-1 with TRBJ2-3; TRBD2 was called by the table and not checked on the DNA. TRBV21-1 is classified as a pseudogene. The CDR3 length is 17 residues. The DNA of the CDR3 is TGTGCCAGCAGCAACGAACTAGCGGGGACCTCCACAGATACGCAGTATTTT. Translation gives CASSNELAGTSTDTQYF.

In this sample, this clonotype turned up a few times. The chain combines TRBV3-1 with TRBJ2-1; D gene unclear. Trimming removed 4 bases from V and 9 bases from J, with 13 bases in between. Germline values: CDR1 LGHDT, CDR2 YNNKEL (reference sequence). CDR3 length equals 13 residues. The CDR3 DNA sequence: TGTGCCAGCAGCCTACGCCAAGTGTCTGAGCAGTTCTTC. It yields the protein CASSLRQVSEQFF.